This TCR beta chain was found in a study of T cells in Graves' hyperthyroidism and ophthalmopathy. Germline V CDR1 and CDR2: MNHNY, SVGAGI (reference sequence). CDR3 length: 14 amino acids. With 4 bases removed from V and 0 bases from J, the gap between germline ends came to 7 bases. This clonotype was observed a few times. The TCR beta CDR3 regions underwent amplification using RNA transcripts as the source. HTBI primers were used for first-round RT-PCR of the TCR CDR3. Via MiXCR, TCRdb re-called the multiplex PCR reads, giving one row per CDR3 protein. The table lists about 580,000 distinct CDR3 sequences, around 46% of them singletons. Graves' hyperthyroidism qualified as stable when ophthalmopathy did not progress within 18 months. Newly diagnosed hyperthyroidism, duration under 2 months, in patients aged 18 to 65. It was uncontrolled infection, other autoimmune disease, pregnancy or lactation that excluded patients.

The receptor's source is a woman younger than 30 with Graves' hyperthyroidism. This chain uses TRBV6-6 with TRBJ1-3; D remains ambiguous. The specimen sequenced was peripheral blood or thyroid tissue (not recorded which). CDR3 protein: CASSFSGSGNTIYF. The CDR3 DNA is TGTGCCAGCAGTTTCTCAGGCTCTGGAAACACCATATATTTT.